Listed here are 4 T cell receptor beta chains from one sample, sequenced in a study of T-cell memory formation after mild COVID-19. TCRdb called the 5' RACE reads again in MiXCR, with one record for every CDR3 protein. The data hold some 40,000 distinct CDR3 sequences, with 7.3% observed a single time. Sequenced: PBMCs or a T cell subset sorted from them (not recorded which). These receptors were taken from a young man who had mild COVID-19 (a few samples of this study predate the infection). Cell type and time point are not known.

The rearrangement links TRBV2 to TRBJ1-5; the match to TRBD1 covers 7 bases. With V trimmed by 2 bases and J by 7 bases, 5 bases remained unmatched. CDR3 length: 14 amino acids. Germline loops: CDR1 SNHLY, CDR2 FYNNEI. As DNA, the CDR3 is TGTGCCAGCAGTGAAAGGACAGGCGAGCAGCCCCAGCATTTT. It codes for CASSERTGEQPQHF.

In its sample, this clonotype was seen many times. The J gene is TRBJ2-1, the V gene TRBV3-1, with D possibly matching TRBD1 (5 bases). From germline, CDR1 is LGHDT and CDR2 YNNKEL (reference sequence). The CDR3 contains 15 residues. Trimming pared 5 bases from V and 4 bases from J, leaving 15 bases between. The CDR3 protein is CASSKRADSYNEQFF. The CDR3 DNA follows: TGTGCCAGCAGCAAAAGGGCCGACAGTTACAATGAGCAGTTCTTC.

This clonotype was picked up a small number of times. This chain joins TRBV6-6 and TRBJ1-1; tentatively, D is TRBD1 (5 bases). Trimming cost V 1 base and J 3 bases, with 6 bases left between them. CDR1 and CDR2 (germline): MNHNY, SVGAGI (reference sequence). The CDR3 is 13 residues long. CDR3 loop: CASSYFRDTEAFF. The CDR3 DNA sequence: TGTGCCAGCAGTTACTTCAGGGACACTGAAGCTTTCTTT.

This clonotype came up a few times. The rearrangement uses TRBV7-2 and TRBJ2-5, with TRBD2 matching over 7 bases. The CDR3 loop spans 16 amino acids. Trimming at V came to 3 bases and at J to 1 base, leaving 8 bases not matched to a gene. Per the germline V gene, CDR1 is SGHTA and CDR2 is FQGNSA. The DNA for the CDR3 is TGTGCCAGCAGCTTTCAGAAGCGGGACCCCCAAGAGACCCAGTACTTC. This gives the protein CASSFQKRDPQETQYF.